The 18 T cell receptor beta chains listed next were all sequenced from one sample in a study of OX40 agonist ivuxolimab in advanced cancers. Profiled with immunoSEQ multiplex PCR; TCRdb holds only in-frame clones, not every one. The sample lists roughly 100,000 clones, roughly 90% occurring once. The sequencing here drew on CD4+ or CD8+ T cells sorted from blood, taken in a trial of the OX40 agonist ivuxolimab. The receptors originated from an adult with an advanced solid tumor such as melanoma, head and neck, liver or kidney cancer.

The V call is TRBV5-4, the J call TRBJ2-2, with TRBD2 matching over 7 bases. The V segment lost 5 bases and the J segment 6 bases; nucleotides outside the gene matches: 10. CDR3 length: 15 amino acids. Germline CDR1 SGHNT, CDR2 YYREEE (reference sequence). CDR3 in amino acids: CASRFGLGAAGELFF. CDR3 in DNA: TGTGCCAGCAGATTCGGACTAGGAGCGGCCGGGGAGCTGTTTTTT.

The V gene is TRBV30, the J gene TRBJ1-2, with D possibly being TRBD1 (5 bases). This CDR3 is built from 15 residues. The V end lost 0 bases, the J end lost 4 bases, and 15 bases lay between the germline ends. Germline values: CDR1 GTSNPN, CDR2 SVGIG (reference sequence). CDR3 region: CAWSVRSQGPYGYTF. The CDR3 nucleotides are TGTGCCTGGAGTGTACGGAGCCAGGGCCCCTATGGCTACACCTTC.

The chain couples TRBV19 to TRBJ2-3; D might be TRBD2 (5 bases). V was trimmed by 6 bases and J by 9 bases, leaving 16 bases between them. Germline assignment: CDR1 LNHDA and CDR2 SQIVND (reference sequence). The CDR3 length is 13 residues. This chain's CDR3 is CASRGGPAATQYF. In DNA form, the CDR3 reads TGTGCCAGTAGGGGCGGGCCCGCCGCCACGCAGTATTTT.

V usage is TRBV30 and J usage is TRBJ2-7; TRBD1 is a possible D gene (5 bases). V was pared by 3 bases and J by 5 bases, with 11 bases between. CDR1 GTSNPN and CDR2 SVGIG come from the germline V gene (reference sequence). This CDR3 spans 12 amino acids. CDR3 amino acids: CAWRSGFHEQYF. CDR3 coding DNA: TGTGCCTGGAGGTCAGGGTTCCACGAGCAGTACTTC.

The gene calls are TRBV6-5 and TRBJ2-1, with 9 nucleotides matching TRBD1. The CDR3 totals 16 residues. The J segment lost 2 bases and the V segment lost 4 bases, leaving 6 bases of the junction unmatched. Germline CDR1 and CDR2: MNHEY and SVGAGI. The CDR3 DNA is TGTGCCAGCAGTTCTACCGGGACAGGGACCTACAATGAGCAGTTCTTC. Translating it yields CASSSTGTGTYNEQFF.

The V gene is TRBV7-2, the J gene TRBJ1-1, with D uncertain. Germline V gene sequence: CDR1 SGHTA, CDR2 FQGNSA. Trimming shortened V by 0 bases and J by 1 base, and 3 bases separated the two germline ends. The CDR3 runs to 13 residues. The CDR3 is CASSLARNTEAFF. In DNA, the CDR3 is TGTGCCAGCAGCTTAGCTAGGAACACTGAAGCTTTCTTT.

The genes are TRBV6-6 and TRBJ2-1; 14 bases are shared with TRBD2. The junction had 3 bases not matched to a gene; V was cut back by 6 bases and J by 5 bases. The germline V gene has CDR1 MNHNY and CDR2 SVGAGI (reference sequence). The CDR3 spans 15 residues. Written as DNA, the CDR3 is TGTGCCAGCAGGGCGGGACTAGCGGGAGACAATGAGCAGTTCTTC. It is translated as CASRAGLAGDNEQFF.

V is TRBV19 and J is TRBJ2-3, with D uncertain. This CDR3 is built from 15 residues. V lost 3 bases to trimming and J lost 0 bases, with 10 bases between them. CDR1 is LNHDA and CDR2 is SQIVND in the germline V gene (reference sequence). This CDR3 reads CASSMKQISTDTQYF. For the CDR3, the DNA is TGTGCCAGTAGTATGAAACAGATTAGCACAGATACGCAGTATTTT.

The rearrangement links TRBV28 to TRBJ1-1; D remains ambiguous. V lost 2 bases and J lost 1, with 8 bases in between. The CDR3 contains 14 residues. Germline loops: CDR1 MDHEN, CDR2 SYDVKM. The CDR3 is CASSLRSWNTEAFF. The DNA of the CDR3 is TGTGCCAGCAGTTTAAGGTCGTGGAACACTGAAGCTTTCTTT.

The CDR3 coding sequence is TGTGCCAGCAGTACAAGGCGCACTGGGACAGAGTACAATGAGCAGTTCTTC. Its translation: CASSTRRTGTEYNEQFF. The rearrangement uses TRBV14 and TRBJ2-1; 7 bases are a match to TRBD1. The CDR3 has 17 amino acids. From germline, CDR1 is SGHDN and CDR2 FVKESK. With V trimmed by 6 bases and J by 4 bases, 15 bases remained unmatched.

The rearrangement links TRBV29-1 to TRBJ1-2, with 7 nucleotides matching TRBD1. With V trimmed by 7 bases and J by 6 bases, 11 bases remained unmatched. CDR1 SQVTM and CDR2 ANQGSEA come from the germline V gene. The CDR3 is 13 amino acids. In DNA, the CDR3 is TGCAGCGACCTGACAGGGTCGAAGGATGGCTACACCTTC. Its translation: CSDLTGSKDGYTF.

The chain carries TRBV25-1 and TRBJ2-7; perhaps D is TRBD1 or TRBD2 (5 bases each). The CDR3 consists of 11 residues. Germline CDR1 is MGHDK and CDR2 is SYGVNS. V was cut by 7 bases and J by 3 bases, with 7 bases left in between. CDR3 sequence reads: CASTGGYEQYF. As DNA, the CDR3 is TGTGCCAGCACTGGGGGCTACGAGCAGTACTTC.

This chain links TRBV4-1 with TRBJ2-2; 12 bases are a match to TRBD1. This CDR3 has 17 residues. Trimming at V came to 3 bases and at J to 4 bases, leaving 6 bases not matched to a gene. CDR1 and CDR2 from the germline V gene are MGHRA and YSYEKL. CDR3 protein: CASSQGQGATVTGELFF. The CDR3 DNA is TGCGCCAGCAGCCAGGGACAGGGGGCGACGGTCACCGGGGAGCTGTTTTTT.

The rearrangement links TRBV27 to TRBJ2-7, with TRBD1 matching 9 bases. Trimming took 2 bases from V and 4 from J; bases not matched to a gene: 3. The length of the CDR3 is 14 residues. The germline V gene encodes CDR1 MNHEY and CDR2 SMNVEV (reference sequence). DNA of the CDR3: TGTGCCAGCAGTTTACGGACAGGGGTATACGAGCAGTACTTC. It encodes CASSLRTGVYEQYF.

The rearrangement joins TRBV6-5 to TRBJ1-2; D is perhaps TRBD1 (5 bases). The germline gives CDR1 MNHEY, CDR2 SVGAGI. CDR3 length: 16 amino acids. Trimming took off 0 bases at V and 3 bases at J, with 14 bases between the two ends. The CDR3 here is CASSYSAGHKDYGYTF. The CDR3 region has the DNA TGTGCCAGCAGTTACTCGGCAGGGCATAAGGACTATGGCTACACCTTC.

The chain carries TRBV2 and TRBJ2-7, with D maybe TRBD1 (5 bases). V shed 10 bases and J shed 1 base, with 11 bases lying between them. CDR3 length: 12 residues. Germline CDR1 reads SNHLY; CDR2 reads FYNNEI. CDR3 nucleotides: TGTGCCATCCTGGACATATCCTACGAGCAGTACTTC. It codes for CAILDISYEQYF.

V usage is TRBV7-9 and J usage is TRBJ2-7; 7 bases agree with TRBD1. The CDR3 covers 15 residues. Per the germline V gene, CDR1 is SEHNR and CDR2 is FQNEAQ (reference sequence). Trimming removed 5 bases from V and 2 bases from J; junction bases left unmatched: 9. The CDR3 nucleotides read TGTGCCAGCAGCGGAACAGGGGATAAGACCTACGAGCAGTACTTC. This translates into CASSGTGDKTYEQYF.

V is TRBV9 and J is TRBJ2-5; 8 positions match TRBD2. CDR1 and CDR2 from the germline V gene are SGDLS and YYNGEE. This CDR3 is built from 14 residues. The trim removed 3 bases at V and 5 bases at J, leaving 6 bases unmatched. DNA for the CDR3: TGTGCCAGCAGCGCAAGCGGGGGCTGGGAGACCCAGTACTTC. Translation: CASSASGGWETQYF.